Listed below are T cell receptor beta chains from one sample, sequenced in a study of CD8+ T cells in alopecia areata. Profiling relied on immunoSEQ multiplex PCR, and the TCRdb table lists in-frame clones only, not all of them. In the table there are roughly 200,000 clones, approximately 38% of which are singletons. The sequencing here drew on CD4+ T cells sorted from blood, taken between weeks 30 and 35, from a patient treated with tofacitinib. The receptors stem from a human donor with alopecia areata. Both conserved end residues are part of each CDR3. The order of the fields is J gene, V gene, D gene, clone size, CDR3 protein, CDR3 DNA. A D gene is named only where the DNA matches it firmly. Clone size is shown for a subset of rows, as once, few, many or a class of expanded clone.

TRBJ2-3 | TRBV5-1 | . | few | CASSLAWSPTDTQYF | TGCGCCAGCAGCTTGGCCTGGTCCCCGACAGATACGCAGTATTTT
TRBJ2-2 | TRBV23-1 | . | . | CASSQSGRAAVLSGELFF | TGCGCCAGCAGTCAATCGGGGCGGGCAGCGGTTCTGTCCGGGGAGCTGTTTTTT
TRBJ1-6 | TRBV5-1 | . | . | CASSFRDSRSSYNSPLHF | TGCGCCAGCAGCTTCCGGGACTCAAGGAGCTCCTATAATTCACCCCTCCACTTT
TRBJ2-5 | TRBV5-1 | . | . | CASSLVQGGGETQYF | TGCGCCAGCAGCTTGGTACAGGGAGGCGGGGAGACCCAGTACTTC
TRBJ2-3 | TRBV5-1 | . | few | CASSLHTDTQYF | TGCGCCAGCAGCCTCCACACAGATACGCAGTATTTT
TRBJ1-1 | TRBV11-3 | TRBD1 | . | CASSKTGEVAEAFF | TGTGCCAGCAGCAAGACAGGGGAGGTCGCTGAAGCTTTCTTT
TRBJ2-5 | TRBV4-1 | . | . | CASSQDLSVARYF | TGCGCCAGCAGCCAAGATCTGAGTGTGGCTCGGTACTTC
TRBJ1-6 | TRBV6-1 | . | . | CASSERGLGSSYNSPLHF | TGTGCCAGCAGTGAAAGGGGACTGGGAAGTTCCTATAATTCACCCCTCCACTTT
TRBJ2-5 | TRBV2 | . | . | CASSPGHQETQYF | TGTGCCAGCAGTCCGGGACACCAAGAGACCCAGTACTTC
TRBJ2-2 | TRBV29-1 | . | few | CSVGRTANTGELFF | TGCAGCGTTGGAAGGACAGCTAACACCGGGGAGCTGTTTTTT
TRBJ2-7 | TRBV7-9 | . | . | CASSLLIPPNYEQYF | TGTGCCAGCAGCCTACTGATACCCCCCAACTACGAGCAGTACTTC
TRBJ2-3 | TRBV6-5 | TRBD2 | . | CASSYSTRRGDTQYF | TGTGCCAGCAGTTACTCCACACGGCGGGGGGATACGCAGTATTTT
TRBJ1-5 | TRBV10-3 | . | few | CATDVVRDSNQPQHF | TGTGCCACCGATGTAGTGCGGGACAGCAATCAGCCCCAGCATTTT
TRBJ2-7 | TRBV7-8 | TRBD1 | . | CASSLYGPGQGYEQYF | TGTGCCAGCAGCTTATATGGGCCGGGACAGGGCTACGAGCAGTACTTC
TRBJ1-1 | TRBV27 | TRBD1 | few | CASSFGTGGKNTEAFF | TGTGCCAGCAGTTTTGGTACAGGGGGGAAGAACACTGAAGCTTTCTTT
TRBJ2-3 | TRBV9 | TRBD2 | . | CASSPSGLAGLTDTQYF | TGTGCCAGCAGTCCTTCGGGCCTAGCGGGGCTCACAGATACGCAGTATTTT
TRBJ2-7 | TRBV6-1 | TRBD1 | . | CASSNLNRGSYEQYF | TGTGCCAGCAGCAACTTAAACAGGGGGTCCTACGAGCAGTACTTC
TRBJ2-1 | TRBV7-8 | TRBD2 | . | CASSFRTSGLMGEQFF | TGTGCCAGCAGCTTTCGGACTAGCGGGTTAATGGGTGAGCAGTTCTTC
TRBJ1-2 | TRBV29-1 | . | few | CSVDRGYGYTF | TGCAGCGTTGACAGGGGCTATGGCTACACCTTC
TRBJ2-1 | TRBV10-3 | TRBD1 | few | CAISGAPDRVINEQFF | TGTGCCATCAGTGGGGCCCCCGACAGGGTCATCAATGAGCAGTTCTTC
TRBJ2-5 | TRBV18 | . | few | CASSPGETQYF | TGTGCCAGCTCACCGGGAGAGACCCAGTACTTC
TRBJ2-5 | TRBV6-5 | TRBD1 | . | CASSRTGKETQYF | TGTGCCAGCAGCCGGACAGGGAAGGAGACCCAGTACTTC
TRBJ2-6 | TRBV30 | TRBD1 | . | CAWNRGANVLTF | TGTGCCTGGAACAGGGGAGCCAACGTCCTGACTTTC
TRBJ1-2 | TRBV6-5 | . | . | CASREVGEGYTF | TGTGCCAGCAGGGAGGTCGGGGAAGGCTACACCTTC
TRBJ1-1 | TRBV29-1 | . | . | CSALPSNTEAFF | TGCAGCGCTCTGCCCTCTAACACTGAAGCTTTCTTT
TRBJ2-7 | TRBV5-5 | . | . | CASSFGVPNEQYF | TGTGCCAGCAGCTTCGGGGTGCCCAACGAGCAGTACTTC
TRBJ1-3 | TRBV6-1 | . | few | CASSDRGLLGNTIYF | TGTGCCAGCAGTGACAGGGGCCTGCTTGGAAACACCATATATTTT
TRBJ1-5 | TRBV19 | TRBD1 | few | CASRRQGARNQPQHF | TGTGCCAGTCGCCGACAGGGGGCACGCAATCAGCCCCAGCATTTT
TRBJ1-1 | TRBV5-1 | . | few | CASSLDREDTEAFF | TGCGCCAGCAGCTTGGATCGGGAAGACACTGAAGCTTTCTTT
TRBJ1-4 | TRBV6-5 | . | few | CASSYGGGMKKLFF | TGTGCCAGCAGTTACGGCGGAGGGATGAAGAAACTGTTTTTT
TRBJ2-1 | TRBV5-1 | TRBD2 | once | CASSWDGLAGNEQFF | TGCGCCAGCAGCTGGGACGGACTAGCGGGAAATGAGCAGTTCTTC
TRBJ1-1 | TRBV5-1 | . | few | CASSATGMDTEAFF | TGCGCCAGCAGCGCTACAGGGATGGACACTGAAGCTTTCTTT
TRBJ2-4 | TRBV9 | TRBD2 | . | CASSVVPEGRVNIQYF | TGTGCCAGCAGCGTAGTCCCAGAAGGGAGGGTGAACATTCAGTACTTC
TRBJ1-6 | TRBV9 | TRBD1 | . | CASSAGTGTNSPLHF | TGTGCCAGCAGCGCCGGGACAGGGACGAATTCACCCCTCCACTTT
TRBJ2-5 | TRBV18 | TRBD2 | . | CASSPQGGEETQYF | TGTGCCAGCTCACCACAGGGAGGGGAAGAGACCCAGTACTTC
TRBJ2-7 | TRBV4-1 | . | many | CASSQEGVYEQYF | TGCGCCAGCAGCCAAGAAGGAGTATACGAGCAGTACTTC
TRBJ1-5 | TRBV9 | . | few | CASSVDRDGGQPQHF | TGTGCCAGCAGCGTAGACCGTGACGGCGGTCAGCCCCAGCATTTT
TRBJ1-2 | TRBV4-2 | . | few | CASSQDTGYYGYTF | TGTGCCAGCAGCCAAGATACGGGCTACTATGGCTACACCTTC
TRBJ2-1 | TRBV9 | TRBD2 | . | CASSSKGLAGAGSYNERFF | TGTGCCAGCAGCTCAAAGGGACTAGCGGGAGCGGGCTCCTACAATGAGCGGTTCTTC
TRBJ1-4 | TRBV27 | TRBD1 | few | CASRNRGEKLFF | TGTGCCAGCAGAAACAGGGGGGAAAAACTGTTTTTT
TRBJ2-3 | TRBV30 | . | . | CAWSVSTDTQYF | TGTGCCTGGAGCGTGTCCACAGATACGCAGTATTTT
TRBJ2-7 | TRBV6-5 | . | few | CASSPLRGEQYF | TGTGCCAGCAGCCCCTTGCGTGGGGAGCAGTACTTC
TRBJ1-1 | TRBV30 | . | . | CAWSRQVGDTEAFF | TGTGCCTGGAGTAGACAGGTCGGGGACACTGAAGCTTTCTTT
TRBJ1-5 | TRBV27 | TRBD1 | . | CASSRGTDFNQPQHF | TGTGCCAGCAGTCGGGGGACAGACTTCAATCAGCCCCAGCATTTT
TRBJ2-1 | TRBV11-2 | . | . | CASTRSPVSSYNEQFF | TGTGCCAGCACCCGATCCCCGGTGAGCTCCTACAATGAGCAGTTCTTC
TRBJ2-7 | TRBV7-8 | TRBD1 | few | CASSSRKGAGPYYEQYF | TGTGCCAGCAGCTCCCGAAAGGGGGCCGGACCTTACTACGAGCAGTACTTC
TRBJ2-7 | TRBV30 | . | . | CAWRTGPSSYF | TGTGCCTGGAGGACCGGGCCCTCCTCGTACTTC
TRBJ1-3 | TRBV11-2 | . | . | CASSSNTGVSGNTIYF | TGTGCCAGCAGCTCAAACACGGGCGTCTCTGGAAACACCATATATTTT
TRBJ1-3 | TRBV5-1 | . | . | CASSTGQNSGNTIYF | TGCGCCAGCAGCACCGGACAGAACTCTGGAAACACCATATATTTT
TRBJ2-1 | TRBV7-8 | TRBD2 | . | CASSSGTAGGFYNEQFF | TGTGCCAGCAGCTCCGGTACGGCGGGGGGCTTCTACAATGAGCAGTTCTTC